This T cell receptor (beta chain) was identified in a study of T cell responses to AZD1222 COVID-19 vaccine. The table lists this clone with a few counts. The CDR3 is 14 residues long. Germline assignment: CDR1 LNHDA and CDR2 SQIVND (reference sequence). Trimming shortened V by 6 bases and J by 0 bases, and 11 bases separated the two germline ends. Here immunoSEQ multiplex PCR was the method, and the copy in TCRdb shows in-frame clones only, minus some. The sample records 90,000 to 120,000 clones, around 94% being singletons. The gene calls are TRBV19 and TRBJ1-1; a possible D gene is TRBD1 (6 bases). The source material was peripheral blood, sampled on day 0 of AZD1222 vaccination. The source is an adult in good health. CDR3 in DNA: TGTGCCAGTAGGATCGGACAGATGAACACTGAAGCTTTCTTT. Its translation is CASRIGQMNTEAFF.